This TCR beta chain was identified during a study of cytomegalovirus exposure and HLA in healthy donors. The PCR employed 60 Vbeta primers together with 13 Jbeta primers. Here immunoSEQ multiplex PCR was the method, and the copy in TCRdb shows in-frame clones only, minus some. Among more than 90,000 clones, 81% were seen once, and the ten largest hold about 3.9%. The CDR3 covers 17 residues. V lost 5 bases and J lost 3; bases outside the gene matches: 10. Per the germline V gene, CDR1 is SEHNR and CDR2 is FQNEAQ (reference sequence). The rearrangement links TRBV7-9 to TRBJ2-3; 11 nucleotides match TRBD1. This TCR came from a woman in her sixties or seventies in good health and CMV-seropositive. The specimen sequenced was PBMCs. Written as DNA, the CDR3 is TGTGCCAGCAGCCCCGGAACTGGGACAGGGGGGACAGATACGCAGTATTTT. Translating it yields CASSPGTGTGGTDTQYF.